Sequencing of this TCR beta chain was carried out in a study of cytomegalovirus exposure and HLA in healthy donors. The V gene lost 3 bases and the J gene lost 5 bases, with 4 bases spanning the gap. This CDR3 is built from 12 residues. Germline CDR1 and CDR2: SGHAT and FQNNGV. In its sample, this clone was seen a few times. The antigen is unknown. TCRdb's table, derived via immunoSEQ multiplex PCR, lists solely in-frame clones and lacks some. In the table there are over 250,000 clones, about 86% of which are singletons. General study findings and limits: The study recorded 150 to 200 TCR beta chains that were cytomegalovirus-associated. Reportedly, diagnosis of cytomegalovirus status by the classifier showed high specificity and sensitivity.

The donors were part of the validation cohort, which consisted of about 120 subjects and was separate from the first cohort of about 670 subjects. This sequence joins TRBV11-2 and TRBJ2-2; D remains ambiguous. The sequence derives from a young woman in good health and CMV-seronegative. The sequencing input was PBMCs. The CDR3 DNA sequence: TGTGCCAGCAGCTTCCTTACCGGGGAGCTGTTTTTT. Protein: CASSFLTGELFF.